The sequence of this T cell receptor (beta chain) was determined in a study of T cell responses to AZD1222 COVID-19 vaccine. Study context: Second-dose timings of about 4 or about 12 weeks were pooled.

TCRdb keeps only in-frame clones here, not all; method: immunoSEQ multiplex PCR. This sample has 70,000 to 90,000 clones, with roughly 86% found just once. The receptor was derived from an adult in good health. The source was peripheral blood, collected on day 0 of AZD1222 vaccination.

This CDR3 reads CASSLGNVNEQFF. CDR3 in DNA: TGTGCCAGCAGTTTGGGCAATGTGAATGAGCAGTTCTTC. V gene TRBV12-3 or TRBV12-4 combines with J gene TRBJ2-1, with no clear D. The V end was cut by 3 bases, the J end by 7 bases, with 10 bases between. CDR3 length: 13 residues.